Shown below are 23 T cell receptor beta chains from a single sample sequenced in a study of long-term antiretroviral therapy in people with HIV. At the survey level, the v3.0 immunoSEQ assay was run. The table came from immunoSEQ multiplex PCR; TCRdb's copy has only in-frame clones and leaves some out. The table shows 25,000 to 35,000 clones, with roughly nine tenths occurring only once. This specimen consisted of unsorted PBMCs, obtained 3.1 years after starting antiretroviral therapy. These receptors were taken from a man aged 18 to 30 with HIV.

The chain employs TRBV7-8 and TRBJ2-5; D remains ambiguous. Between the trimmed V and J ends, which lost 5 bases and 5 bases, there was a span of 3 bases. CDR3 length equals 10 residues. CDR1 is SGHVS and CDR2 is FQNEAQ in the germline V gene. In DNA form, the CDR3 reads TGTGCCAGCAGCCACGAGACCCAGTACTTC. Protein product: CASSHETQYF.

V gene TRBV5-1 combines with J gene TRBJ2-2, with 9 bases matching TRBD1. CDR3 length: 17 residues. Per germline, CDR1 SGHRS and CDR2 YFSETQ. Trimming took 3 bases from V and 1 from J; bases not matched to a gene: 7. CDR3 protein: CASSYPPDRGNTGELFF. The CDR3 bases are TGCGCCAGCAGCTACCCCCCGGACAGGGGGAACACCGGGGAGCTGTTTTTT. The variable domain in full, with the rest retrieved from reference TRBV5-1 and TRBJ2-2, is KAGVTQTPRYLIKTRGQQVTLSCSPISGHRSVSWYQQTPGQGLQFLFEYFSETQRNKGNFPGRFSGRQFSNSRSEMNVSTLELGDSALYLCASSYPPDRGNTGELFFGEGSRLTVL.

CDR3 region: CASSPLTRISSYNEQFF. CDR3 DNA sequence: TGTGCCAGCAGCCCCCTGACGAGGATCAGCTCCTACAATGAGCAGTTCTTC. V and J are TRBV7-2 and TRBJ2-1; D gene ambiguous. CDR3 size: 17 residues. Trimming took off 5 bases at V and 0 bases at J, with 17 bases between the two ends. Germline assignment: CDR1 SGHTA and CDR2 FQGNSA.

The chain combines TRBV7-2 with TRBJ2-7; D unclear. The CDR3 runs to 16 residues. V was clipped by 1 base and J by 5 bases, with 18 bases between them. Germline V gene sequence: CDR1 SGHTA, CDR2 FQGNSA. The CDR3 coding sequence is TGTGCCAGCAGCTTAGATTTACTCATCGGAAGAAACGAGCAGTACTTC. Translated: CASSLDLLIGRNEQYF.

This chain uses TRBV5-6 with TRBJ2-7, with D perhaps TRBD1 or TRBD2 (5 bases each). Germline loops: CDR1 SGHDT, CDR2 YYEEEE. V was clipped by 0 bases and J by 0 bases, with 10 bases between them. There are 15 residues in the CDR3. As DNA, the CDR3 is TGTGCCAGCAGCTTGGGAGGGACGCTCTCCTACGAGCAGTACTTC. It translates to CASSLGGTLSYEQYF.

The CDR3 loop reads CASKGLARGNEQFF. The CDR3 DNA is TGTGCCAGCAAGGGATTGGCTCGGGGCAATGAGCAGTTCTTC. V usage is TRBV6-1 and J usage is TRBJ2-1, with D possibly TRBD2 on 5 matching bases. CDR1 and CDR2 from the germline V gene are MNHNS and SASEGT. The CDR3 has 14 amino acids. Trimming left V 7 bases short and J 6 bases short, with 16 bases between.

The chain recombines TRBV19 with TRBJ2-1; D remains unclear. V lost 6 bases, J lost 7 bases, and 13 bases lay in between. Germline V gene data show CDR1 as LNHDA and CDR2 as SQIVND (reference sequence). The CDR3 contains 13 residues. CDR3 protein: CASSAQGVNEQFF. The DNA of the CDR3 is TGTGCCAGTAGCGCACAAGGAGTAAATGAGCAGTTCTTC. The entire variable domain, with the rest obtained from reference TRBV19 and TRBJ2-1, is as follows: DGGITQSPKYLFRKEGQNVTLSCEQNLNHDAMYWYRQDPGQGLRLIYYSQIVNDFQKGDIAEGYSVSREKKESFPLTVTSAQKNPTAFYLCASSAQGVNEQFFGPGTRLTVL.

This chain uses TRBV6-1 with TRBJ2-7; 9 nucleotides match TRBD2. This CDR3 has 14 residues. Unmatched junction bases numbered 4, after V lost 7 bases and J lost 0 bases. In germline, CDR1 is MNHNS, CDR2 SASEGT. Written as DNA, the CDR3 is TGTGCCAGCACCCCTAGCGGGGTCTCCTACGAGCAGTACTTC. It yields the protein CASTPSGVSYEQYF.

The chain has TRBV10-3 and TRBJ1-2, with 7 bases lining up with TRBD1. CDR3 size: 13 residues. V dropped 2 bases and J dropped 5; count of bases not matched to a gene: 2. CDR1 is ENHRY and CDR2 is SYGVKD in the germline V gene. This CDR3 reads CAISEDRVYGYTF. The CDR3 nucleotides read TGTGCCATCAGTGAGGACAGGGTTTATGGCTACACCTTC.

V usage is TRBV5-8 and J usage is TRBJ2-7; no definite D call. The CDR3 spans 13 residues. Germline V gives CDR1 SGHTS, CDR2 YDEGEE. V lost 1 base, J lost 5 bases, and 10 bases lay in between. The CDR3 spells CASSLWGFHEQYF. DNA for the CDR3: TGTGCCAGCAGCTTGTGGGGTTTTCACGAGCAGTACTTC.

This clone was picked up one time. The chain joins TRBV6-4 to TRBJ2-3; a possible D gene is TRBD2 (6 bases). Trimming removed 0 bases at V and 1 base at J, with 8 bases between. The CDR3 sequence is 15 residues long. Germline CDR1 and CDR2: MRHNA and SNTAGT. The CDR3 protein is CASSDSASGTDTQYF. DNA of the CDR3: TGTGCCAGCAGTGACTCAGCTAGCGGCACAGATACGCAGTATTTT.

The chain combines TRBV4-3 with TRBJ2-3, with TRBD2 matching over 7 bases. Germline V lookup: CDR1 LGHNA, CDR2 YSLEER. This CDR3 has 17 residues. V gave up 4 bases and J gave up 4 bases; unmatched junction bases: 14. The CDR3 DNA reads TGCGCCAGCAGCCTCCACCTCTGGCGGGAGTTAGCAGATACGCAGTATTTT. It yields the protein CASSLHLWRELADTQYF.

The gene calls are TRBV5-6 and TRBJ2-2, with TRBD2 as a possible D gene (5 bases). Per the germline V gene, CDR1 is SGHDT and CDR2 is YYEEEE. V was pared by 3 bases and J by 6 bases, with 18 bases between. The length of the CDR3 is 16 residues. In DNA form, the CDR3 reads TGTGCCAGCAGCTCCTGGCCCCGGGGAGTCCCCGGGGAGCTGTTTTTT. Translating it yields CASSSWPRGVPGELFF.

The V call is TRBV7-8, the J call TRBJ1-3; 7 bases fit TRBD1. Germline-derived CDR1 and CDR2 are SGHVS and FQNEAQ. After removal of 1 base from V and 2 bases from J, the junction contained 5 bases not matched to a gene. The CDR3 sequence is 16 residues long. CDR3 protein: CASSLETGITGNTIYF. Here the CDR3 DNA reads TGTGCCAGCAGCTTAGAGACAGGGATAACTGGAAACACCATATATTTT.

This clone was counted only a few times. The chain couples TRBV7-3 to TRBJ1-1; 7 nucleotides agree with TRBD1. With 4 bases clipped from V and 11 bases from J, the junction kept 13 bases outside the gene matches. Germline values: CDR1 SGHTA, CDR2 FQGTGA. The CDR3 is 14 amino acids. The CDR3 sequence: CASSSANRGLGAFF. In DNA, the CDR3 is TGTGCCAGCAGCTCCGCGAACAGGGGTCTTGGGGCTTTCTTT. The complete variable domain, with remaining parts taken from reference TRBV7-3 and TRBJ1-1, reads GAGVSQTPSNKVTEKGKYVELRCDPISGHTALYWYRQSLGQGPEFLIYFQGTGAADDSGLPNDRFFAVRPEGSVSTLKIQRTERGDSAVYLCASSSANRGLGAFFGQGTRLTVV.

In DNA, the CDR3 is TGTGCCAGCAGTTTACTCAATCTACTTCGGGGGTCGAACACCGGGGAGCTGTTTTTT. Translated, it gives CASSLLNLLRGSNTGELFF. The J gene is TRBJ2-2, the V gene TRBV27, with D tentatively TRBD2 (6 bases). Germline V gene data show CDR1 as MNHEY and CDR2 as SMNVEV (reference sequence). Deletions cut 2 bases from V and 0 bases from J, with 19 bases between. The length of the CDR3 is 19 residues.

CDR3 loop: CASSRDRNQPQHF. CDR3 DNA sequence: TGTGCCAGCAGCCGGGACAGAAATCAGCCCCAGCATTTT. The V gene is TRBV6-1, the J gene TRBJ1-5; 7 nucleotides align to TRBD1. The germline V gene has CDR1 MNHNS and CDR2 SASEGT. Trimming took 6 bases from V and 4 from J; bases not matched to a gene: 3. CDR3 size: 13 residues.

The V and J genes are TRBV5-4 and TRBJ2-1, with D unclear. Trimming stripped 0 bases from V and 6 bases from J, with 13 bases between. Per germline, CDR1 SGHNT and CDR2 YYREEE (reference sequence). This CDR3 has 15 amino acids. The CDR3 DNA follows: TGTGCCAGCAGCTTGGAACCTAGAGTTGTCAATGAGCAGTTCTTC. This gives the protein CASSLEPRVVNEQFF.

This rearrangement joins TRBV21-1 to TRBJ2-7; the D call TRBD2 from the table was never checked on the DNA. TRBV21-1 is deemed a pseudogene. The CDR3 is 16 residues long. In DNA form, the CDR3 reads TGTGCCAGCAGCCCACCGCCGCCTAGCGGGAGGCTCGAGCAGTACTTC. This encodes CASSPPPPSGRLEQYF.

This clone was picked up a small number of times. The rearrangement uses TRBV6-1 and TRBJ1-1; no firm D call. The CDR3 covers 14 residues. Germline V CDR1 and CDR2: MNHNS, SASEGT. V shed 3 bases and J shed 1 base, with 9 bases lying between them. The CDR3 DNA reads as TGTGCCAGCAGTGACGAGCCCTGGAACACTGAAGCTTTCTTT. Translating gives CASSDEPWNTEAFF.

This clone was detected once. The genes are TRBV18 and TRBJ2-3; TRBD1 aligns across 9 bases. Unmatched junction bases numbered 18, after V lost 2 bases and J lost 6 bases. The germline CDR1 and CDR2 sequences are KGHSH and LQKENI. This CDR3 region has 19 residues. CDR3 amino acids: CASSPGGLWGQGLSDTQYF. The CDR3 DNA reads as TGTGCCAGCTCACCAGGTGGTTTGTGGGGACAGGGTCTTTCGGATACGCAGTATTTT. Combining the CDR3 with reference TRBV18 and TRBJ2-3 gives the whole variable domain NAGVMQNPRHLVRRRGQEARLRCSPMKGHSHVYWYRQLPEEGLKFMVYLQKENIIDESGMPKERFSAEFPKEGPSILRIQQVVRGDSAAYFCASSPGGLWGQGLSDTQYFGPGTRLTVL.

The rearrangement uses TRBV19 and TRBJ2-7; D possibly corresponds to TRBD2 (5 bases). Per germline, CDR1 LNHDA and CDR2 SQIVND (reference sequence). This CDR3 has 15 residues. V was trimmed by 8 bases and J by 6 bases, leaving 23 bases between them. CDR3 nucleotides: TGTGCCAGTTCAAAATCCAATAAAGAGGGTAGCGAGCAGTACTTC. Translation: CASSKSNKEGSEQYF. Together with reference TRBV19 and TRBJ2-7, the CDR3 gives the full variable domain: DGGITQSPKYLFRKEGQNVTLSCEQNLNHDAMYWYRQDPGQGLRLIYYSQIVNDFQKGDIAEGYSVSREKKESFPLTVTSAQKNPTAFYLCASSKSNKEGSEQYFGPGTRLTVT.

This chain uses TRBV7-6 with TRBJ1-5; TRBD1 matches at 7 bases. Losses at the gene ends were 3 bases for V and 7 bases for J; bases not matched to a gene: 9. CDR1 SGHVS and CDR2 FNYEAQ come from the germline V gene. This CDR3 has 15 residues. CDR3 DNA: TGTGCCAGCAGCTTCCCGCGGACAGGACCCCAGCCCCAGCATTTT. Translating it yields CASSFPRTGPQPQHF.